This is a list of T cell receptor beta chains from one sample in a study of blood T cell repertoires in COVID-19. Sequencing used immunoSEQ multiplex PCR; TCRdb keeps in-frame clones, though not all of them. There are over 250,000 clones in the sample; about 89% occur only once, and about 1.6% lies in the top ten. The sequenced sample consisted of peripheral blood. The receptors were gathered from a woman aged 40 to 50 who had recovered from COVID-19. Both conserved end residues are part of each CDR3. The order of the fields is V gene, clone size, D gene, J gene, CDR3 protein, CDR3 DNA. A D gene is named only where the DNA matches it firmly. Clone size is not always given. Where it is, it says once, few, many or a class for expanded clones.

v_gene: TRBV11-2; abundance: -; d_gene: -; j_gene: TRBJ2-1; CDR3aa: CASSLRGVNEQFF; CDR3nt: TGTGCCAGCAGCCTTAGAGGAGTCAATGAGCAGTTCTTC
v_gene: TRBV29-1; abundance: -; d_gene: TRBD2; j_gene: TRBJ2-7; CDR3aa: CSAGGGISYEQYF; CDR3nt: TGCAGCGCCGGGGGGGGTATCTCCTACGAGCAGTACTTC
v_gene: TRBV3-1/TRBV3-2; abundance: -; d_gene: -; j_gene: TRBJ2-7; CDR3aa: CASSPLRDWGYYEQYF; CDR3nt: TGTGCCAGCAGCCCCCTCCGGGACTGGGGGTACTACGAGCAGTACTTC
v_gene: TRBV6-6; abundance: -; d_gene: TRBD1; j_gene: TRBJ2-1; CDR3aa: CASSPTGYEQFF; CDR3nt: TGTGCCAGCAGTCCGACAGGGTACGAGCAGTTCTTC
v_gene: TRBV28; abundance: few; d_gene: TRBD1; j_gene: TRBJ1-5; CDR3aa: CASSKPRGPNQPQHF; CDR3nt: TGTGCCAGCAGTAAGCCCAGGGGGCCCAATCAGCCCCAGCATTTT
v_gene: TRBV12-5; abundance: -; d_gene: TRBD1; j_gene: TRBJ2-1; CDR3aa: CASGLDRGVDEQFF; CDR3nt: TGTGCTAGTGGTTTGGACAGGGGGGTCGATGAGCAGTTCTTC
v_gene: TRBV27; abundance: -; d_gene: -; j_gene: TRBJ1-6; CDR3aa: CASTLGGGNSPLHF; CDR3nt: TGTGCCAGCACCTTGGGAGGGGGTAATTCACCCCTCCACTTT
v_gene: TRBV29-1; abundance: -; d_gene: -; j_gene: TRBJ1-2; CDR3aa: CSVVEGYYGYTF; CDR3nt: TGCAGCGTTGTGGAGGGTTACTATGGCTACACCTTC
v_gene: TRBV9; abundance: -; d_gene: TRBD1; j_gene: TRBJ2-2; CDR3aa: CASSAKGQGANTGELFF; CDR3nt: TGTGCCAGCAGCGCAAAAGGGCAGGGGGCGAACACCGGGGAGCTGTTTTTT
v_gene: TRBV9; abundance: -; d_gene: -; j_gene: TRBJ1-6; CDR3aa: CASSVDGSSYNSPLHF; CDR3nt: TGTGCCAGCAGCGTAGATGGGAGCTCCTATAATTCACCCCTCCACTTT
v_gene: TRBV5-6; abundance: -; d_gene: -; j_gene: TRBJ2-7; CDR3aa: CASSLAPVYEQYF; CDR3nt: TGTGCCAGCAGCTTGGCCCCTGTCTACGAGCAGTACTTC